The 24 T cell receptor beta chains reported below all come from one sample, sequenced in a study of blood T cells in healthy people across ages. A second PCR of about 6 to 11 cycles used a sample-barcoded 5' primer and a J-beta primer mix. Using its own MiXCR run on the 5' RACE reads, TCRdb lists one record per CDR3 protein. This table holds about 1.1 million distinct CDR3 sequences, under 40% found once. The sequenced material came from blood. The origin of the receptors is a man aged 18 to 29 in good health.

Of note for this clonotype: The germline gene is not matched at one end of the junction; a read error may be the cause. The V call is TRBV20-1, the J call TRBJ1-6; possibly TRBD1 for D (5 bases). Germline CDR1 and CDR2: DFQATT and SNEGSKA (reference sequence). CDR3 size: 13 residues. The CDR3, as DNA: TGCAGTGCTTCACAGGATCGGGGTTCACTCCTCCACTTT. The encoded protein is CSASQDRGSLLHF.

This sequence joins TRBV5-6 and TRBJ1-1, with D perhaps matching TRBD1 (5 bases). The CDR3 length is 15 residues. Germline CDR1 reads SGHDT; CDR2 reads YYEEEE. V lost 0 bases and J 4 bases, leaving 13 bases between the germline ends. CDR3 coding DNA: TGTGCCAGCAGCTTGGCGATGGGGGGGGGCACTGAAGCTTTCTTT. It is translated as CASSLAMGGGTEAFF.

This chain links TRBV18 with TRBJ2-1, with 9 bases matching TRBD1. With 5 bases clipped from V and 7 bases from J, the junction kept 9 bases outside the gene matches. CDR3 length equals 15 residues. Germline CDR1 and CDR2: KGHSH and LQKENI. CDR3 in amino acids: CASSLPGTGKNEQFF. The CDR3 DNA is TGTGCCAGCTCATTACCCGGGACAGGGAAGAATGAGCAGTTCTTC.

The chain links TRBV13 to TRBJ2-1, with 10 bases lining up with TRBD2. The CDR3 contains 17 residues. Losses at the gene ends were 4 bases for V and 3 bases for J; bases not matched to a gene: 9. The V gene's germline CDR1 is PRHDT and CDR2 FYEKMQ (reference sequence). CDR3: CASSSRTSGGFYNEQFF. The DNA of the CDR3 is TGTGCCAGCAGCTCCCGGACTAGCGGTGGGTTCTACAATGAGCAGTTCTTC.

V gene TRBV25-1 combines with J gene TRBJ1-5, with D possibly matching TRBD1 (5 bases). The CDR3 has 17 residues. Germline V lookup: CDR1 MGHDK, CDR2 SYGVNS. V was cut by 3 bases and J by 2 bases, with 17 bases left in between. The CDR3 sequence: CASSDAGETSGNQPQHF. The CDR3 DNA reads as TGTGCCAGCAGTGACGCGGGGGAGACAAGTGGCAATCAGCCCCAGCATTTT.

The chain couples TRBV7-9 to TRBJ1-6; D may be TRBD1 (6 bases). Germline V gene data show CDR1 as SEHNR and CDR2 as FQNEAQ (reference sequence). This CDR3 comprises 14 residues. V was trimmed by 6 bases and J by 8 bases, leaving 14 bases between them. CDR3 DNA: TGTGCCAGCAGACCTCACAGGGTTGATTCACCCCTCCACTTT. It yields the protein CASRPHRVDSPLHF. The full variable domain, in which reference TRBV7-9 and TRBJ1-6 provide the parts outside the CDR3, is DTGVSQNPRHKITKRGQNVTFRCDPISEHNRLYWYRQTLGQGPEFLTYFQNEAQLEKSRLLSDRFSAERPKGSFSTLEIQRTEQGDSAMYLCASRPHRVDSPLHFGNGTRLTVT.

This clonotype has a single count. The CDR3: CASSDRGNTGELFF. The CDR3 nucleotides read TGTGCCAGCAGTGACAGGGGAAACACCGGGGAGCTGTTTTTT. The V call is TRBV12-3 or TRBV12-4, the J call TRBJ2-2, with 8 nucleotides matching TRBD1. This CDR3 comprises 14 residues. The ends lost 5 bases at V and 2 bases at J; junction bases unmatched: 1.

The rearrangement links TRBV5-1 to TRBJ2-4; 7 bases match TRBD2. The germline V gene encodes CDR1 SGHRS and CDR2 YFSETQ. The CDR3 spans 16 residues. V gave up 2 bases and J gave up 0 bases; unmatched junction bases: 5. The CDR3 DNA reads as TGCGCCAGCAGCTTCCGGGGGGTTGGAGCCAAAAACATTCAGTACTTC. Translated: CASSFRGVGAKNIQYF.

This clonotype was found a few times. The chain combines TRBV4-3 with TRBJ2-5; a possible D gene is TRBD1 (6 bases). Germline CDR1 is LGHNA and CDR2 is YSLEER. The CDR3 is 17 residues long. V lost 0 bases to trimming and J lost 5 bases, with 19 bases between them. CDR3 sequence reads: CASSQDHPTGNRETQYF. CDR3 sequence (DNA): TGCGCCAGCAGCCAAGATCACCCTACAGGGAATCGGGAGACCCAGTACTTC.

This clonotype is a singleton in its sample. The CDR3 region has the DNA TGTGCCAGCAGCCAAGAACAGGCGGCTGTCACCTTC. This translates into CASSQEQAAVTF. The chain combines TRBV3-1 with TRBJ1-2; weak D call: TRBD1 (5 bases). Trimming pared 0 bases from V and 13 bases from J, leaving 12 bases between. CDR1 LGHDT and CDR2 YNNKEL come from the germline V gene (reference sequence). This CDR3 has 12 residues.

The genes are TRBV9 and TRBJ1-1; no firm D call. This CDR3 has 14 residues. CDR1 SGDLS and CDR2 YYNGEE come from the germline V gene. The V and J ends lost 0 bases and 1 base respectively, with 7 bases between them. The CDR3: CASSVESGNTEAFF. DNA for the CDR3: TGTGCCAGCAGCGTAGAATCTGGGAACACTGAAGCTTTCTTT.

Concerning this clonotype: This clone may be a read error of a much larger clone one base away. The chain has TRBV9 and TRBJ2-1; 10 bases agree with TRBD2. The trim removed 0 bases at V and 10 bases at J, leaving 7 bases unmatched. CDR3 length: 15 residues. The germline gives CDR1 SGDLS, CDR2 YYNGEE. This chain's CDR3 is CASSVDSGGPYEQFF. The CDR3 bases are TGTGCCAGCAGCGTAGATAGCGGGGGGCCCTACGAGCAGTTCTTC.

This clonotype has just a few counts. The gene calls are TRBV7-9 and TRBJ2-1, with unresolved D. This CDR3 is 14 amino acids long. V lost 1 base and J lost 7, with 11 bases in between. Germline V gene data show CDR1 as SEHNR and CDR2 as FQNEAQ (reference sequence). CDR3 in amino acids: CASSLGVRRNEQFF. Written as DNA, the CDR3 is TGTGCCAGCAGCTTAGGGGTTCGCCGTAATGAGCAGTTCTTC.

Turning to this clonotype: The junction departs from the called germline gene at one end, perhaps through a read error. The chain couples TRBV15 to TRBJ2-3, with 9 bases fitting TRBD2. The CDR3 has 14 residues. In germline, CDR1 is LNHNV, CDR2 YYDKDF (reference sequence). The CDR3 region is CAASGGWYLDTQYF. CDR3 sequence (DNA): TGTGCCGCCAGCGGGGGGTGGTATTTAGATACGCAGTATTTT.

This clonotype has only a few counts. The CDR3 spells CASSEVPLGQPQHF. CDR3 bases: TGTGCCAGCAGTGAGGTTCCTTTGGGACAGCCCCAGCATTTT. V is TRBV2 and J is TRBJ1-5; D call uncertain. CDR3 length equals 14 residues. V was shortened by 3 bases and J by 7 bases, with 13 bases between the two germline ends. Germline-derived CDR1 and CDR2 are SNHLY and FYNNEI. Based on the CDR3 plus reference TRBV2 and TRBJ1-5, the full variable domain is EPEVTQTPSHQVTQMGQEVILRCVPISNHLYFYWYRQILGQKVEFLVSFYNNEISEKSEIFDDQFSVERPDGSNFTLKIRSTKLEDSAMYFCASSEVPLGQPQHFGDGTRLSIL.

The chain links TRBV9 to TRBJ2-1, with TRBD2 identical over 8 bases. From germline, CDR1 is SGDLS and CDR2 YYNGEE. Trimming at V came to 0 bases and at J to 13 bases, leaving 15 bases not matched to a gene. The CDR3 totals 16 residues. CDR3 sequence reads: CASSVEGSGTQETQFF. In DNA form, the CDR3 reads TGTGCCAGCAGCGTAGAAGGTAGCGGGACCCAAGAGACCCAGTTCTTC.

CDR3 sequence: CASSLSFPVRDTEAFF. The CDR3 DNA follows: TGTGCCAGCAGCTTAAGTTTCCCCGTACGTGACACTGAAGCTTTCTTT. The chain joins TRBV7-3 to TRBJ1-1; D call uncertain. This CDR3 contains 16 residues. V lost 1 base to trimming and J lost 3 bases, with 15 bases between them. Looked up from germline, CDR1 is SGHTA and CDR2 is FQGTGA.

This clonotype was detected only a few times. The chain links TRBV7-2 to TRBJ1-1; D not certain. The CDR3 spans 16 residues. The germline V gene has CDR1 SGHTA and CDR2 FQGNSA. Trimming left V 2 bases short and J 1 base short, with 14 bases between. The DNA for the CDR3 is TGTGCCAGCAGCTTATTCTGGGTAGCCCAGAACACTGAAGCTTTCTTT. This sequence encodes CASSLFWVAQNTEAFF.

V usage is TRBV6-1 and J usage is TRBJ1-2; possible D gene TRBD1, 5 bases. The CDR3 length is 14 residues. Germline CDR1 and CDR2: MNHNS and SASEGT. V lost 3 bases and J 4 bases, leaving 12 bases between the germline ends. The CDR3 is CASSDGDGTYGYTF. In nucleotides, the CDR3 is TGTGCCAGCAGTGATGGGGATGGGACCTATGGCTACACCTTC.

The chain combines TRBV15 with TRBJ1-4; 10 nucleotides line up with TRBD1. V shed 1 base and J 4 bases; nucleotides not matched to a gene: 6. The CDR3 length is 17 residues. CDR1 and CDR2 from the germline V gene are LNHNV and YYDKDF (reference sequence). CDR3 coding DNA: TGTGCCACCAGCAGAGTTGGGACAGGGGCCGTTAATGAAAAACTGTTTTTT. Translated: CATSRVGTGAVNEKLFF. Full variable domain (remainder filled in from reference TRBV15 and TRBJ1-4): DAMVIQNPRYQVTQFGKPVTLSCSQTLNHNVMYWYQQKSSQAPKLLFHYYDKDFNNEADTPDNFQSRRPNTSFCFLDIRSPGLGDTAMYLCATSRVGTGAVNEKLFFGSGTQLSVL.

J is TRBJ1-2 and V is TRBV12-3 or TRBV12-4, with unresolved D. The CDR3 spans 14 residues. The V end lost 5 bases, the J end lost 3 bases, and 13 bases lay between the germline ends. The CDR3 nucleotides read TGTGCCAGCAGTACATCGGGTTTTGACTATGGCTACACCTTC. The encoded protein is CASSTSGFDYGYTF.

In its sample, this clonotype was seen a few times. The chain has TRBV7-2 and TRBJ2-1; TRBD1 matches 8 bases. Germline CDR1 SGHTA, CDR2 FQGNSA. The CDR3 is 16 amino acids. V shed 6 bases, J shed 4 bases, and the junction held 11 bases outside the gene matches. The CDR3 nucleotides are TGTGCCAGCAGATACCCTGGACAGGGTCTTTACAATGAGCAGTTCTTC. This gives the protein CASRYPGQGLYNEQFF.

The gene calls are TRBV3-1 and TRBJ2-1; 11 nucleotides align to TRBD2. V lost 1 base, J lost 3 bases, and 5 bases stayed unmatched. This CDR3 has 17 residues. CDR1 and CDR2 (germline): LGHDT, YNNKEL (reference sequence). The CDR3 sequence is CASSQGSGGGLYNEQFF. The CDR3 bases are TGTGCCAGCAGCCAAGGTAGCGGGGGGGGCCTCTACAATGAGCAGTTCTTC.

The J gene is TRBJ2-3, the V gene TRBV6-2 or TRBV6-3, with a possible D match to TRBD2 (5 bases). CDR1 is MNHEY, CDR2 SVGEGT, per germline. V lost 0 bases to trimming and J lost 6 bases, with 16 bases between them. This CDR3 has 16 amino acids. The CDR3 region is CASSYSTEAPVDTQYF. CDR3 sequence (DNA): TGTGCCAGCAGTTACTCGACGGAGGCCCCGGTGGATACGCAGTATTTT.